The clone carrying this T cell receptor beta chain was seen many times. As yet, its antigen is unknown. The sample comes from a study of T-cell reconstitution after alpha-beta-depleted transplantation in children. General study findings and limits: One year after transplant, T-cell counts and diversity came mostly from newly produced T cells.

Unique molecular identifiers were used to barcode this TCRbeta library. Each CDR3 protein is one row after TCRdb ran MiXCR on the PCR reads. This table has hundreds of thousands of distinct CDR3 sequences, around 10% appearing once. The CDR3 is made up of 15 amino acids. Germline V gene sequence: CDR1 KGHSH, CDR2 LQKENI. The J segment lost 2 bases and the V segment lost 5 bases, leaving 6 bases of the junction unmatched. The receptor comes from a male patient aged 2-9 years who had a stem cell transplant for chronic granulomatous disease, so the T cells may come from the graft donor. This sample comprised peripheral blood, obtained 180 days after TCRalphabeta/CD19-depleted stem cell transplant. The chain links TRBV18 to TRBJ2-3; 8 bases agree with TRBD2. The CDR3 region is CASSTSLAATDTQYF. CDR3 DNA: TGTGCCAGCTCAACTTCACTAGCGGCCACAGATACGCAGTATTTT.